The rows below give T cell receptor beta chains drawn from one sample of a study of shared clonotypes between healthy human individuals. Some clones are missing from TCRdb's copy, which holds only in-frame ones; the method was immunoSEQ multiplex PCR. The top ten clones hold roughly 13% of a sample with roughly 500,000 clones, about 84% of them seen once. The source material was PBMCs. These receptors all come from a woman between 35 and 50 years old in good health. Some clones in this sample may be carry-over from other donors' samples. CDR3s include the opening cysteine and the closing phenylalanine or tryptophan. Clone sizes are given selectively: once, few, many, or a class where the clone is expanded.

clone_size: NA; v_call: TRBV19; cdr3_aa: CASGPGTGITDTQYF
clone_size: few; v_call: TRBV5-1; cdr3_aa: CASSLGTGDGLKNTEAFF
clone_size: NA; v_call: TRBV4-1; cdr3_aa: CASSQVKSWGGSSYEQYF
clone_size: NA; v_call: TRBV19; cdr3_aa: CASSGALEAFF
clone_size: NA; v_call: TRBV7-3; cdr3_aa: CASSLRASGVASYNEQFF
clone_size: once; v_call: TRBV6-5; cdr3_aa: CASSYGGGRGYEQYF
clone_size: NA; v_call: TRBV6-5; cdr3_aa: CASSSGGLNTEAFF
clone_size: NA; v_call: TRBV6-4; cdr3_aa: CASSPGWEESRPQHF
clone_size: few; v_call: TRBV25-1; cdr3_aa: CASSESGTVTEAFF
clone_size: NA; v_call: TRBV28; cdr3_aa: CASPQARTGGPEQYF
clone_size: many; v_call: TRBV7-9; cdr3_aa: CASSTRHRGLNNEQFF
clone_size: NA; v_call: TRBV18; cdr3_aa: CASSPPSLDNEQFF
clone_size: NA; v_call: TRBV6-9; cdr3_aa: CASSYWGQPNTEAFF
clone_size: NA; v_call: TRBV2; cdr3_aa: CASSGGSGTNYGYTF
clone_size: many; v_call: TRBV27; cdr3_aa: CASSTSTGKETQYF
clone_size: NA; v_call: TRBV4-1; cdr3_aa: CASSQELSGSVEQYF
clone_size: many; v_call: TRBV19; cdr3_aa: CASSPQDRAGEQYF
clone_size: NA; v_call: TRBV4-1; cdr3_aa: CASSQVGGSSYEQYF
clone_size: NA; v_call: TRBV15; cdr3_aa: CATSREAGFQETQYF
clone_size: NA; v_call: TRBV4-3; cdr3_aa: CASSAQGEVSGELFF
clone_size: NA; v_call: TRBV30; cdr3_aa: CAWRARGADTQYF
clone_size: NA; v_call: TRBV28; cdr3_aa: CASETRGGIDGELFF
clone_size: few; v_call: TRBV6-1; cdr3_aa: CASNPTGGYEQYF
clone_size: NA; v_call: TRBV7-2; cdr3_aa: CASSLEAGGYEQYF
clone_size: once; v_call: TRBV5-4; cdr3_aa: CASSYTGRSYNEQFF
clone_size: many; v_call: TRBV5-6; cdr3_aa: CASSLIRANTEAFF
clone_size: NA; v_call: TRBV19; cdr3_aa: CASSNQGWDTGELFF
clone_size: NA; v_call: TRBV7-2; cdr3_aa: CASSSRQGSETQYF
clone_size: NA; v_call: TRBV4-1; cdr3_aa: CASSPQTGRSYEQYF
clone_size: NA; v_call: TRBV19; cdr3_aa: CASSIGGPLMNTEAFF
clone_size: NA; v_call: TRBV4-3; cdr3_aa: CASSRHRMNTEAFF
clone_size: NA; v_call: TRBV18; cdr3_aa: CASSPGLAGAGGTQYF
clone_size: NA; v_call: TRBV6-1; cdr3_aa: CASRMSGYGNTIYF
clone_size: NA; v_call: TRBV19; cdr3_aa: CASSIAGRAHQPQHF
clone_size: NA; v_call: TRBV21-1; cdr3_aa: CASSKKRDLANTEAFF
clone_size: NA; v_call: TRBV7-9; cdr3_aa: CASSLDRNNEKLFF
clone_size: NA; v_call: TRBV6-6; cdr3_aa: CASKNYGSSYEQYF
clone_size: NA; v_call: TRBV28; cdr3_aa: CASRTRNTGELFF
clone_size: few; v_call: TRBV5-1; cdr3_aa: CASSLWGSGELFF
clone_size: NA; v_call: TRBV28; cdr3_aa: CASSLSWTNTEAFF
clone_size: NA; v_call: TRBV6-6; cdr3_aa: CASSPEGGEQFF
clone_size: NA; v_call: TRBV28; cdr3_aa: CATKPQGGSGNTIYF
clone_size: NA; v_call: TRBV4-2; cdr3_aa: CASSQEEGQGASEQYF
clone_size: NA; v_call: TRBV6-6; cdr3_aa: CASSYVTGAPVVF
clone_size: NA; v_call: TRBV11-2; cdr3_aa: CASSPFGQSSGNTIYF
clone_size: NA; v_call: TRBV6-1; cdr3_aa: CASNAAWKTEAFF
clone_size: NA; v_call: TRBV28; cdr3_aa: CASSTRTGGGQPQHF
clone_size: NA; v_call: TRBV7-8; cdr3_aa: CASSPIDRVNTEAFF
clone_size: NA; v_call: TRBV28; cdr3_aa: CASWASGRSGYNEQFF
clone_size: once; v_call: TRBV30; cdr3_aa: CAWNTGLAGTDTQYF
clone_size: many; v_call: TRBV6-1; cdr3_aa: CASSAGTGALFEAFF
clone_size: NA; v_call: TRBV6-6; cdr3_aa: CASSYMGSSAYEQYF
clone_size: once; v_call: TRBV5-1; cdr3_aa: CASSPDAWGSYEQYF